A single T cell receptor beta chain is shown here with its context. Its cognate antigen is unknown. Germline V gene lookup returns CDR1 SGHRS and CDR2 YFSETQ. The CDR3 covers 12 residues. Trimming removed 0 bases at V and 7 bases at J, with 8 bases between. This entry comes from a study of shared clonotypes between healthy human individuals. Looking at the study overall: Researchers assigned three CD4 naive, three CD4 memory, two CD8 naive and one CD8 memory plate to each donor.

Using immunoSEQ multiplex PCR, the repertoire was profiled, and TCRdb retains in-frame clones only, with some absent. Seen here are over 2,000,000 clones, 85% to 95% observed once, and the top ten hold approximately 1.6%. CD8 cells classed as naive were CD45RO-negative and positively selected for CCR7, excluding terminally differentiated effector memory CD45RA+ cells. Everyone who donated was a Caucasian adult who lived in Nashville, Tennessee. Points from the study as a whole: Of the naive CD4 clonotypes, 4% to 5% were shared across a few donors.

The source is a man aged 18 to 35 in good health. Some clones in this sample may be carry-over from other donors' samples. The rearrangement joins TRBV5-1 to TRBJ2-7; possibly TRBD1 or TRBD2 for D (5 bases each). Input material: naive CD8+ T cells from PBMCs. CDR3 sequence: CASSLGREEQYF. The DNA of the CDR3 is TGCGCCAGCAGCTTGGGCAGGGAGGAGCAGTACTTC.